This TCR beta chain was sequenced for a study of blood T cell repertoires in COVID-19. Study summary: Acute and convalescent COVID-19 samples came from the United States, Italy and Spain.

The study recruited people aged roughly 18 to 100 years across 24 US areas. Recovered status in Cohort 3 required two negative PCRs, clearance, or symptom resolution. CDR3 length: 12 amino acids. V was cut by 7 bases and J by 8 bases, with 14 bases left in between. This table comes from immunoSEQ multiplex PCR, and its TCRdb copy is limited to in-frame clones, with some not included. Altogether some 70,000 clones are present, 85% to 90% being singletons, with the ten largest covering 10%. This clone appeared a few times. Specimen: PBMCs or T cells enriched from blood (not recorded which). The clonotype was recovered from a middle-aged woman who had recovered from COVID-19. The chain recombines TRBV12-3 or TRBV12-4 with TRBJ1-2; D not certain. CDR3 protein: CASTSTQRGYTF. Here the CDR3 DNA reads TGTGCCAGCACCAGTACCCAGCGGGGCTACACCTTC.